A single sample is the source of the 18 T cell receptor beta chains below, sequenced in a study of T cell changes during pregnancy in multiple sclerosis. TCRdb's table, derived via immunoSEQ multiplex PCR, lists solely in-frame clones and lacks some. The profile shows about 92,000 clones, almost 95% of them singletons. Material: peripheral blood, obtained in the third trimester of pregnancy. These receptors originate from a female donor with multiple sclerosis, enrolled in a pregnancy study.

The gene calls are TRBV11-3 and TRBJ2-2, with 9 bases identical to TRBD1. Germline lookup yields CDR1 SGHNT and CDR2 YENEEA. Trimming took 3 bases from V and 4 from J; bases not matched to a gene: 3. The CDR3 contains 15 residues. This chain's CDR3 is CASSLGTGSTGELFF. In nucleotides, the CDR3 is TGTGCCAGCAGCTTGGGGACAGGGTCCACCGGGGAGCTGTTTTTT.

The J gene is TRBJ2-1, the V gene TRBV7-9, with 9 nucleotides matching TRBD2. CDR3 length equals 15 residues. The germline gives CDR1 SEHNR, CDR2 FQNEAQ (reference sequence). V lost 1 base and J lost 9; bases outside the gene matches: 7. The CDR3 sequence is CASSLGGGTSSEQFF. DNA of the CDR3: TGTGCCAGCAGCTTAGGGGGCGGGACTAGCAGTGAGCAGTTCTTC.

V is TRBV9 and J is TRBJ2-7; 7 nucleotides line up with TRBD2. V lost 0 bases and J lost 5; bases outside the gene matches: 11. The germline V gene encodes CDR1 SGDLS and CDR2 YYNGEE. The CDR3 runs to 16 residues. CDR3 region: CASSVDPGLRTDEQYF. CDR3 in DNA: TGTGCCAGCAGCGTAGATCCGGGACTACGGACTGACGAGCAGTACTTC.

The chain employs TRBV14 and TRBJ2-1; 7 bases are a match to TRBD2. This CDR3 has 15 residues. V shed 1 base, J shed 0 bases, and the junction held 0 bases outside the gene matches. The germline gives CDR1 SGHDN, CDR2 FVKESK. The CDR3 DNA sequence: TGTGCCAGCAGCCAAGTAGCGGGCTCCTACAATGAGCAGTTCTTC. Translation gives CASSQVAGSYNEQFF. The full variable domain, completed using reference TRBV14 and TRBJ2-1, is EAGVTQFPSHSVIEKGQTVTLRCDPISGHDNLYWYRRVMGKEIKFLLHFVKESKQDESGMPNNRFLAERTGGTYSTLKVQPAELEDSGVYFCASSQVAGSYNEQFFGPGTRLTVL.

The J gene is TRBJ2-7, the V gene TRBV6-1, with TRBD1 identical over 8 bases. Germline values: CDR1 MNHNS, CDR2 SASEGT. The CDR3 totals 14 residues. The V and J ends lost 2 bases and 4 bases, in that order; junction bases with no gene match: 4. The CDR3 sequence is CASSEPDRVYEQYF. The CDR3 coding sequence is TGTGCCAGCAGTGAACCGGACAGGGTGTACGAGCAGTACTTC.

V is TRBV19 and J is TRBJ1-5, with 8 bases matching TRBD1. The CDR3 has 16 amino acids. After removal of 3 bases from V and 4 bases from J, the junction contained 8 bases not matched to a gene. Germline CDR1 LNHDA, CDR2 SQIVND (reference sequence). Here the CDR3 DNA reads TGTGCCAGTAGTATTGGGTCCAGGGGGCAAAATCAGCCCCAGCATTTT. Translating gives CASSIGSRGQNQPQHF. The variable domain in full, completed from reference TRBV19 and TRBJ1-5, reads DGGITQSPKYLFRKEGQNVTLSCEQNLNHDAMYWYRQDPGQGLRLIYYSQIVNDFQKGDIAEGYSVSREKKESFPLTVTSAQKNPTAFYLCASSIGSRGQNQPQHFGDGTRLSIL.

The chain has TRBV7-9 and TRBJ2-7, with TRBD2 identical over 8 bases. This CDR3 is 19 amino acids long. V gave up 5 bases and J gave up 7 bases; unmatched junction bases: 25. In germline, CDR1 is SEHNR, CDR2 FQNEAQ (reference sequence). The CDR3 loop reads CASSQPRGVSRSLTGEQYF. The CDR3 DNA is TGTGCCAGCAGCCAACCGCGGGGGGTTAGCCGCTCCCTCACTGGGGAGCAGTACTTC.

The genes are TRBV15 and TRBJ2-1, with 7 bases that match TRBD2. The CDR3 is 16 amino acids. Unmatched junction bases numbered 7, after V lost 0 bases and J lost 5 bases. CDR1 is LNHNV and CDR2 is YYDKDF in the germline V gene (reference sequence). CDR3 bases: TGTGCCACCAGCAGAGATAAAGCGGGATTTAACAATGAGCAGTTCTTC. Protein product: CATSRDKAGFNNEQFF.

This chain joins TRBV29-1 and TRBJ2-7; D remains ambiguous. Per the germline V gene, CDR1 is SQVTM and CDR2 is ANQGSEA. The CDR3 loop spans 13 amino acids. V shed 3 bases and J shed 0 bases, with 9 bases lying between them. Written as DNA, the CDR3 is TGCAGCGTTGAGGGCAGGTACTCCTACGAGCAGTACTTC. Amino acid sequence: CSVEGRYSYEQYF.

This clone was seen a few times. The chain joins TRBV11-2 to TRBJ2-6, with 8 bases lining up with TRBD2. This CDR3 has 16 amino acids. Germline CDR1 is SGHAT and CDR2 is FQNNGV. V lost 2 bases and J lost 0; bases outside the gene matches: 0. The CDR3 bases are TGTGCCAGCAGCTTAAGCGGGGGCTCTGGGGCCAACGTCCTGACTTTC. This sequence encodes CASSLSGGSGANVLTF. The complete variable domain, with remaining parts taken from reference TRBV11-2 and TRBJ2-6, reads EAGVAQSPRYKIIEKRQSVAFWCNPISGHATLYWYQQILGQGPKLLIQFQNNGVVDDSQLPKDRFSAERLKGVDSTLKIQPAKLEDSAVYLCASSLSGGSGANVLTFGAGSRLTVL.

The gene calls are TRBV29-1 and TRBJ2-3; D possibly corresponds to TRBD1 (5 bases). The CDR3 runs 15 residues. Germline V lookup: CDR1 SQVTM, CDR2 ANQGSEA. V shed 0 bases and J shed 1 base, with 11 bases lying between them. In nucleotides, the CDR3 is TGCAGCGTTGAAGATCTATGGGGCGGCACAGATACGCAGTATTTT. Translating gives CSVEDLWGGTDTQYF.

This clone was detected only a few times. The genes are TRBV2 and TRBJ1-2; D is ambiguous. This CDR3 is built from 12 residues. With 2 bases removed from V and 8 bases from J, the gap between germline ends came to 9 bases. Germline V gene sequence: CDR1 SNHLY, CDR2 FYNNEI. This chain's CDR3 is CASSERGWGYTF. CDR3 bases: TGTGCCAGCAGTGAACGGGGTTGGGGCTACACCTTC.

The chain recombines TRBV29-1 with TRBJ2-7, with 7 bases aligning to TRBD2. J lost 7 bases, V lost 3 bases, and 6 bases had no gene match. The CDR3 totals 12 residues. CDR1 and CDR2 from the germline V gene are SQVTM and ANQGSEA. CDR3 protein: CSVDWGGREQYF. The CDR3 coding sequence is TGCAGCGTTGACTGGGGGGGGAGAGAGCAGTACTTC.

The chain is built from TRBV5-4 and TRBJ2-1, with 8 bases aligning to TRBD2. Germline assignment: CDR1 SGHNT and CDR2 YYREEE (reference sequence). With V trimmed by 3 bases and J by 5 bases, 7 bases remained unmatched. This CDR3 is built from 15 residues. The CDR3 DNA is TGTGCCAGCAGCTCTGTAGCGGGACCCCACAATGAGCAGTTCTTC. Amino acids: CASSSVAGPHNEQFF. The variable domain in full, with the rest retrieved from reference TRBV5-4 and TRBJ2-1, is ETGVTQSPTHLIKTRGQQVTLRCSSQSGHNTVSWYQQALGQGPQFIFQYYREEENGRGNFPPRFSGLQFPNYSSELNVNALELDDSALYLCASSSVAGPHNEQFFGPGTRLTVL.

This chain joins TRBV5-1 and TRBJ2-3; D perhaps matches TRBD2 (5 bases). Germline V gives CDR1 SGHRS, CDR2 YFSETQ. Trimming shortened V by 6 bases and J by 0 bases, and 11 bases separated the two germline ends. This CDR3 is 14 amino acids long. The chain's CDR3 is CASTTEGSTDTQYF. For the CDR3, the DNA is TGCGCCAGCACCACAGAGGGTAGCACAGATACGCAGTATTTT.

A note on this clone: One end of the junction varies from germline; a read error may be responsible. The chain combines TRBV28 with TRBJ1-1; D is perhaps TRBD1 (5 bases). Per the germline V gene, CDR1 is MDHEN and CDR2 is SYDVKM. The CDR3 covers 13 residues. CDR3 loop: CASSPNHKNRSSF. In DNA, the CDR3 is TGTGCCAGCAGTCCGAATCATAAAAACAGGTCTTCTTTT.

The V call is TRBV7-9, the J call TRBJ2-3; tentative D call: TRBD2 (5 bases). CDR1 SEHNR and CDR2 FQNEAQ come from the germline V gene (reference sequence). The CDR3 contains 16 residues. The V end lost 4 bases, the J end lost 3 bases, and 17 bases lay between the germline ends. This chain's CDR3 is CASSSHPGGGTDTQYF. Written as DNA, the CDR3 is TGTGCCAGCAGCTCACATCCGGGCGGAGGTACAGATACGCAGTATTTT.

The V and J genes are TRBV27 and TRBJ1-2; 10 bases fit TRBD1. V shed 5 bases and J 0 bases; nucleotides not matched to a gene: 9. Germline CDR1 is MNHEY and CDR2 is SMNVEV (reference sequence). CDR3 length equals 17 residues. DNA of the CDR3: TGTGCCAGCAGTCTCACTACAGGACAGGGGGCTAACTATGGCTACACCTTC. Translating gives CASSLTTGQGANYGYTF.